The present entry profiles one T cell receptor beta chain with its context. Per the authors' pipeline: Reference gene primer amplification gave estimated nucleated cell counts. Measured with immunoSEQ multiplex PCR; TCRdb has only the in-frame clones, and not every one. V and J calls and clone size are copied from that table; D and trimming were computed from the DNA. The sample lists about 44,000 clones, about 81% occurring once. Germline CDR1 is DFQATT and CDR2 is SNEGSKA (reference sequence). The V and J ends lost 7 bases and 2 bases respectively, with 8 bases between them. This CDR3 has 11 residues. The data were taken from a study of blood T cell repertoires in COVID-19. Study background: T cells, B-cell-depleted T cells, or PBMCs provided the cDNA or gDNA that served as material.

The chain combines TRBV20-1 with TRBJ1-2; a possible D gene is TRBD1 (5 bases). Source material: peripheral blood. This TCR derives from a human donor in a cohort sampled during active COVID-19. The CDR3 spells CSVRGNYGYTF. In nucleotides, the CDR3 is TGCAGTGTCCGGGGGAACTATGGCTACACCTTC.